The 18 T cell receptor beta chains presented below share a single source sample, sequenced in a study of monozygotic twins with inflammatory bowel disease. TCRdb re-called the 5' RACE reads; every CDR3 protein appears as one record, without DNA. This sample contains 200,000 to 250,000 distinct CDR3 sequences. Material for sequencing was blood. The receptors originated from a human donor with ulcerative colitis or Crohn's disease, or a healthy co-twin of an affected twin (not recorded which).

The chain employs TRBV4-1 and TRBJ2-7; lacking DNA, the TRBD2 call made by TCRdb goes unchecked. The germline gives CDR1 MGHRA, CDR2 YSYEKL. The CDR3 extends over 14 amino acids. CDR3 sequence: CASSPGTTGGEQYF.

The chain is built from TRBV3-1 and TRBJ2-3; with no DNA, the TCRdb D assignment of TRBD2 cannot be verified. The CDR3 has 15 amino acids. The V gene's germline CDR1 is LGHDT and CDR2 YNNKEL (reference sequence). CDR3: CASSPTVGGSDTQYF.

V and J are TRBV5-1 and TRBJ1-4. The CDR3 runs to 13 residues. Germline assignment: CDR1 SGHRS and CDR2 YFSETQ. CDR3 amino acids: CASSEANGEKLFF.

V usage is TRBV6-6 and J usage is TRBJ2-7; TCRdb picks TRBD1, but there is no DNA to check that call. Germline CDR1 is MNHNY and CDR2 is SVGAGI (reference sequence). The CDR3 contains 14 residues. The CDR3 spells CASKMEPRVYEQYF.

This chain uses TRBV19 with TRBJ1-5; with no DNA, the TCRdb D assignment of TRBD1 cannot be verified. Germline V CDR1 and CDR2: LNHDA, SQIVND (reference sequence). This CDR3 has 15 amino acids. CDR3 sequence: CASRILGERDQPQHF. The full variable domain, rest sourced from reference TRBV19 and TRBJ1-5, is DGGITQSPKYLFRKEGQNVTLSCEQNLNHDAMYWYRQDPGQGLRLIYYSQIVNDFQKGDIAEGYSVSREKKESFPLTVTSAQKNPTAFYLCASRILGERDQPQHFGDGTRLSIL.

This chain uses TRBV7-2 with TRBJ2-2; with no DNA, the TCRdb D assignment of TRBD1 cannot be verified. In germline, CDR1 is SGHTA, CDR2 FQGNSA. The CDR3 is 16 amino acids. Here the CDR3 reads CASSSLPGTLAGELFF.

This chain links TRBV3-1 with TRBJ2-1; the TCRdb D gene call, TRBD1, has no DNA to confirm it. Per the germline V gene, CDR1 is LGHDT and CDR2 is YNNKEL (reference sequence). This CDR3 has 16 amino acids. CDR3 loop: CASSQAGQGPYNEQFF.

The J gene is TRBJ1-2, the V gene TRBV20-1; TCRdb proposes TRBD1, but this gene call is untestable without DNA. Germline loops: CDR1 DFQATT, CDR2 SNEGSKA (reference sequence). This CDR3 is 13 amino acids long. CDR3 sequence reads: CSASGSGLYGYTF.

The rearrangement joins TRBV4-2 to TRBJ2-1; no DNA is available, so the TRBD2 call from TCRdb remains unchecked. Per the germline V gene, CDR1 is LGHNA and CDR2 is YNFKEQ. The CDR3 is 15 amino acids. CDR3 loop: CASRLTSGGHNEQFF.

The rearrangement joins TRBV7-8 to TRBJ2-3; TCRdb selects TRBD1, and the lack of DNA leaves this call unchecked. Germline V lookup: CDR1 SGHVS, CDR2 FQNEAQ. The CDR3 length is 14 residues. The chain's CDR3 is CASSLSGGTDTQYF. Drawing the rest from reference TRBV7-8 and TRBJ2-3, the complete variable domain is GAGVSQSPRYKVAKRGQDVALRCDPISGHVSLFWYQQALGQGPEFLTYFQNEAQLDKSGLPSDRFFAERPEGSVSTLKIQRTQQEDSAVYLCASSLSGGTDTQYFGPGTRLTVL.

The gene calls are TRBV20-1 and TRBJ1-5. CDR1 and CDR2 from the germline V gene are DFQATT and SNEGSKA (reference sequence). The CDR3 loop spans 15 amino acids. The CDR3 is CSARPSGPYNQPQHF.

This chain joins TRBV3-1 and TRBJ2-3; TCRdb designates TRBD1, a call that cannot be tested without DNA. CDR3 length equals 14 residues. Germline values: CDR1 LGHDT, CDR2 YNNKEL (reference sequence). The CDR3 region is CASSPPNSTDTQYF.

The chain links TRBV15 to TRBJ2-7; TCRdb names TRBD2, which stays unverified in the absence of DNA. The V gene's germline CDR1 is LNHNV and CDR2 YYDKDF (reference sequence). The CDR3 runs 17 residues. The CDR3 spells CATSRVRTSGDIGEQYF.

The rearrangement joins TRBV5-1 to TRBJ2-7. This CDR3 spans 12 amino acids. Per germline, CDR1 SGHRS and CDR2 YFSETQ. This chain's CDR3 is CASSLRVLEQYF.

This chain joins TRBV20-1 and TRBJ2-7; TCRdb designates TRBD1, a call that cannot be tested without DNA. CDR1 and CDR2 from the germline V gene are DFQATT and SNEGSKA (reference sequence). This CDR3 contains 13 residues. The CDR3 loop reads CSALSGASYEQYF.

This sequence joins TRBV5-1 and TRBJ2-1; absent DNA, TCRdb's TRBD1 call cannot be checked. This CDR3 is 17 amino acids long. Germline V lookup: CDR1 SGHRS, CDR2 YFSETQ. CDR3 in amino acids: CASSSGSRGGGDNEQFF.

J is TRBJ1-5 and V is TRBV12-3 or TRBV12-4. The CDR3 spans 13 residues. This chain's CDR3 is CASSLDSRQPQHF.

This chain connects TRBV6-1 to TRBJ2-6; TCRdb gives TRBD1 as the D gene, but with no DNA this cannot be confirmed. The length of the CDR3 is 15 residues. Per germline, CDR1 MNHNS and CDR2 SASEGT. The CDR3 spells CATQQGASGANVLTF.